The 13 T cell receptor beta chains below were found in one sample sequenced in a study of shared clonotypes between healthy human individuals. Sequencing was performed with immunoSEQ multiplex PCR; in TCRdb, only in-frame clones are kept and a portion is missing. This table has fewer than 650,000 clones, around 77% appearing once. The sample consisted of PBMCs. The receptors stem from a woman aged 40 to 50 in good health. Some clones in this sample may be carry-over from other donors' samples.

V and J are TRBV9 and TRBJ2-1; D is undetermined. CDR1 is SGDLS and CDR2 is YYNGEE in the germline V gene. CDR3 length: 16 residues. The germline V and J ends were trimmed by 2 bases and 4 bases, with 16 bases remaining between them. CDR3 coding DNA: TGTGCCAGCAGCGTCGGTTCCCAACGTGGTTACAATGAGCAGTTCTTC. The encoded protein is CASSVGSQRGYNEQFF.

This chain joins TRBV27 and TRBJ2-1; a possible D gene is TRBD1 (5 bases). The CDR3 extends over 12 amino acids. The V gene's germline CDR1 is MNHEY and CDR2 SMNVEV (reference sequence). V lost 8 bases to trimming and J lost 4 bases, with 9 bases between them. CDR3 nucleotides: TGTGCCAGCCTGTCAGGGTACAATGAGCAGTTCTTC. Translating gives CASLSGYNEQFF.

The chain carries TRBV28 and TRBJ2-3; 8 bases map to TRBD1. The CDR3 is made up of 15 amino acids. Germline V gene data show CDR1 as MDHEN and CDR2 as SYDVKM. V dropped 8 bases and J dropped 4; count of bases not matched to a gene: 11. CDR3: CASVLTGTGPDTQYF. For the CDR3, the DNA is TGTGCCAGCGTGCTTACCGGGACAGGCCCAGATACGCAGTATTTT.

The chain has TRBV19 and TRBJ2-5, with TRBD2 identical over 10 bases. Germline-derived CDR1 and CDR2 are LNHDA and SQIVND (reference sequence). With 3 bases clipped from V and 5 bases from J, the junction kept 21 bases outside the gene matches. The CDR3 runs to 20 residues. CDR3 coding DNA: TGTGCCAGTAGTATTCGTGGCCCGGGGAAATTAGCGGGAGGCGTGGAGACCCAGTACTTC. Protein sequence: CASSIRGPGKLAGGVETQYF.

This clone was recorded only once. This chain links TRBV5-1 with TRBJ1-1; D unresolved. Trimming stripped 4 bases from V and 1 base from J, with 5 bases between. CDR3 length: 12 residues. Germline values: CDR1 SGHRS, CDR2 YFSETQ. The CDR3: CASSEPNTEAFF. The CDR3 nucleotides are TGCGCCAGCAGCGAACCGAACACTGAAGCTTTCTTT.

Of note for this clone: This likely traces to a read error, being one base from a far larger clone. The CDR3 loop is CASSLQCAPEAFF. The CDR3 region has the DNA TGCGCCAGCAGCTTGCAGTGTGCGCCTGAAGCTTTCTTT. V is TRBV5-1 and J is TRBJ1-1, with D unclear. From germline, CDR1 is SGHRS and CDR2 YFSETQ. V lost 1 base and J lost 6, with 10 bases in between. The CDR3 spans 13 residues.

The rearrangement uses TRBV6-1 and TRBJ1-1; D not certain. This CDR3 has 13 amino acids. V was shortened by 2 bases and J by 1 base, with 5 bases between the two germline ends. The germline V gene encodes CDR1 MNHNS and CDR2 SASEGT. CDR3 residues: CASSEHRNTEAFF. CDR3 DNA sequence: TGTGCCAGCAGTGAACACAGGAACACTGAAGCTTTCTTT.

The rearrangement joins TRBV19 to TRBJ2-7; 8 bases are a match to TRBD2. This CDR3 has 14 amino acids. V was clipped by 3 bases and J by 4 bases; unmatched bases: 5. CDR1 LNHDA and CDR2 SQIVND come from the germline V gene (reference sequence). CDR3 nucleotide sequence: TGTGCCAGTAGTATTCAAAGCGGGAGATACGAGCAGTACTTC. It translates to CASSIQSGRYEQYF.

V gene TRBV18 combines with J gene TRBJ2-7; no clear D. The V gene's germline CDR1 is KGHSH and CDR2 LQKENI. This CDR3 contains 12 residues. With 5 bases removed from V and 0 bases from J, the gap between germline ends came to 5 bases. CDR3 sequence: CASSTSSYEQYF. The CDR3 nucleotides read TGTGCCAGCTCAACAAGCTCCTACGAGCAGTACTTC.

The V call is TRBV19, the J call TRBJ1-4; maybe TRBD1 (6 bases). The CDR3 has 14 amino acids. The V end lost 4 bases, the J end lost 0 bases, and 6 bases lay between the germline ends. Germline CDR1 and CDR2: LNHDA and SQIVND (reference sequence). CDR3: CASSRQATNEKLFF. DNA of the CDR3: TGTGCCAGTAGTAGACAGGCAACTAATGAAAAACTGTTTTTT.

This clone was detected only a few times. V usage is TRBV18 and J usage is TRBJ1-6; TRBD1 agrees at 9 bases. Germline CDR1 is KGHSH and CDR2 is LQKENI. This CDR3 spans 17 amino acids. Losses at the gene ends were 5 bases for V and 0 bases for J; bases not matched to a gene: 5. CDR3 DNA: TGTGCCAGCTCAAGAGACAGGGGGATCTCCTATAATTCACCCCTCCACTTT. It specifies CASSRDRGISYNSPLHF.

This chain uses TRBV2 with TRBJ2-7; D call uncertain. V gave up 3 bases and J gave up 0 bases, with 6 bases separating them. There are 13 residues in the CDR3. Germline V gives CDR1 SNHLY, CDR2 FYNNEI. For the CDR3, the DNA is TGTGCCAGCAGTGACGGTCGCTCCTACGAGCAGTACTTC. It encodes CASSDGRSYEQYF. The whole variable domain, filled in from reference TRBV2 and TRBJ2-7, reads EPEVTQTPSHQVTQMGQEVILRCVPISNHLYFYWYRQILGQKVEFLVSFYNNEISEKSEIFDDQFSVERPDGSNFTLKIRSTKLEDSAMYFCASSDGRSYEQYFGPGTRLTVT.

The rearrangement links TRBV7-8 to TRBJ2-3, with D uncertain. V was trimmed by 5 bases and J by 6 bases, leaving 9 bases between them. CDR1 and CDR2 from the germline V gene are SGHVS and FQNEAQ. The length of the CDR3 is 12 residues. The CDR3 sequence: CASSVREDTQYF. CDR3 in DNA: TGTGCCAGCAGCGTCCGTGAGGATACGCAGTATTTT.